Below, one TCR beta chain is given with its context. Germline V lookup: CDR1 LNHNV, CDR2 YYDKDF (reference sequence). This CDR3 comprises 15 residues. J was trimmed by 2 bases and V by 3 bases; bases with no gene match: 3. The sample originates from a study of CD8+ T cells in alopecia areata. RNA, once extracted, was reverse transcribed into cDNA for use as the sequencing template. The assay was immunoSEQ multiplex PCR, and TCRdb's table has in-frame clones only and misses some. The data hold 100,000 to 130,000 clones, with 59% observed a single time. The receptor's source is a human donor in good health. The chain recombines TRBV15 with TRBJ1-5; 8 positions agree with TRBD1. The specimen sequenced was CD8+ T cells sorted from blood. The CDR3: CATSRDREGNQPQHF. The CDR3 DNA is TGTGCCACCAGCAGGGACAGGGAGGGCAATCAGCCCCAGCATTTT.